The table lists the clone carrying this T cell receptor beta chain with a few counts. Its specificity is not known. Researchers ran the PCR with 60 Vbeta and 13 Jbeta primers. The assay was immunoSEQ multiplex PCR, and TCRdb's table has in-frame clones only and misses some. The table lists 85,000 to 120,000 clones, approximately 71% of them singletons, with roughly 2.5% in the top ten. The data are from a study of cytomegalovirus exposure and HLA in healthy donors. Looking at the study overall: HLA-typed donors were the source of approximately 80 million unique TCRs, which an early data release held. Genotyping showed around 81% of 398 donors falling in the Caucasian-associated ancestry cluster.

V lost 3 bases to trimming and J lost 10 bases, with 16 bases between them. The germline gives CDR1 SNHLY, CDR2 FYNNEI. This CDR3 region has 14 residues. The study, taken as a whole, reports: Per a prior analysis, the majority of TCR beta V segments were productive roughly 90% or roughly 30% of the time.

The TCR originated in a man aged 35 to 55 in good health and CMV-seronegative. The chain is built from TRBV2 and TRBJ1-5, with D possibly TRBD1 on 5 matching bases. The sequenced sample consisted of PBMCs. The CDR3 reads CASSEERGVEPQHF. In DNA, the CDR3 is TGTGCCAGCAGTGAGGAAAGGGGTGTAGAACCCCAGCATTTT.